What follows are 7 T cell receptor beta chains derived from one specimen sequenced in a study of CD8 T cells in ankylosing spondylitis. TCRdb processed the 5' RACE reads anew with MiXCR; each CDR3 protein has one entry. The profile shows about 280,000 distinct CDR3 sequences, roughly 20% of them singletons. The sequencing sample was made of blood, either unsorted or a sorted T cell fraction (not recorded which). The receptors here all came from a male donor with ankylosing spondylitis or in good health (not recorded which).

V usage is TRBV6-5 and J usage is TRBJ2-4; unclear D gene. V lost 4 bases, J lost 4 bases, and 11 bases lay in between. This CDR3 comprises 14 residues. Looked up from germline, CDR1 is MNHEY and CDR2 is SVGAGI. The CDR3 is CASSSGGGKNIQYF. CDR3 DNA sequence: TGTGCCAGCAGTTCGGGCGGTGGTAAAAACATTCAGTACTTC.

The rearrangement joins TRBV4-2 to TRBJ1-1; 7 bases fit TRBD1. Germline V CDR1 and CDR2: LGHNA, YNFKEQ. V dropped 2 bases and J dropped 0; count of bases not matched to a gene: 3. CDR3 length equals 15 residues. CDR3 loop: CASSQMTGMNTEAFF. DNA of the CDR3: TGTGCCAGCAGCCAAATGACAGGGATGAACACTGAAGCTTTCTTT.

This clonotype was detected only a few times. V is TRBV20-1 and J is TRBJ1-1; 9 nucleotides align to TRBD1. From germline, CDR1 is DFQATT and CDR2 SNEGSKA (reference sequence). V shed 4 bases, J shed 6 bases, and the junction held 9 bases outside the gene matches. The CDR3 extends over 14 amino acids. CDR3 coding DNA: TGCAGTGCTACCATACAGGGGGCGAAATCTGAAGCTTTCTTT. It translates to CSATIQGAKSEAFF.

The sample holds many counts of this clonotype. This chain connects TRBV4-1 to TRBJ2-3, with D tentatively TRBD2 (6 bases). CDR3 length: 13 amino acids. Trimming took 1 base from V and 4 from J, leaving 6 bases between them. Germline V lookup: CDR1 MGHRA, CDR2 YSYEKL. The CDR3 DNA sequence: TGCGCCAGCAGCCAAGCGGGAGCAGATACGCAGTATTTT. Translated, it gives CASSQAGADTQYF.

This clonotype has just a few counts. V is TRBV9 and J is TRBJ2-5; 9 nucleotides line up with TRBD1. V was pared by 0 bases and J by 2 bases, with 17 bases of the junction left unmatched. This CDR3 has 20 residues. CDR1 and CDR2 (germline): SGDLS, YYNGEE. CDR3 sequence (DNA): TGTGCCAGCAGCGTAGAGGGTGACTTATGGACAGGGGAGCAACAAGAGACCCAGTACTTC. Translated, it gives CASSVEGDLWTGEQQETQYF.

The chain couples TRBV5-1 to TRBJ2-3; D gene unclear. V lost 6 bases, J lost 3 bases, and 5 bases lay in between. This CDR3 region has 11 residues. The germline V gene encodes CDR1 SGHRS and CDR2 YFSETQ. This chain's CDR3 is CASKVTDTQYF. The CDR3 bases are TGCGCCAGCAAGGTTACAGATACGCAGTATTTT. The full variable domain, its missing parts supplied by reference TRBV5-1 and TRBJ2-3, is KAGVTQTPRYLIKTRGQQVTLSCSPISGHRSVSWYQQTPGQGLQFLFEYFSETQRNKGNFPGRFSGRQFSNSRSEMNVSTLELGDSALYLCASKVTDTQYFGPGTRLTVL.

This clonotype was picked up a small number of times. The chain employs TRBV2 and TRBJ2-3; 10 positions match TRBD2. The germline V gene has CDR1 SNHLY and CDR2 FYNNEI. This CDR3 is 15 amino acids long. V was clipped by 6 bases and J by 3 bases; unmatched bases: 6. The CDR3 DNA follows: TGTGCCAGCAGCAAAGCAGCGGGGGGGACAGATACGCAGTATTTT. Encoded protein: CASSKAAGGTDTQYF.